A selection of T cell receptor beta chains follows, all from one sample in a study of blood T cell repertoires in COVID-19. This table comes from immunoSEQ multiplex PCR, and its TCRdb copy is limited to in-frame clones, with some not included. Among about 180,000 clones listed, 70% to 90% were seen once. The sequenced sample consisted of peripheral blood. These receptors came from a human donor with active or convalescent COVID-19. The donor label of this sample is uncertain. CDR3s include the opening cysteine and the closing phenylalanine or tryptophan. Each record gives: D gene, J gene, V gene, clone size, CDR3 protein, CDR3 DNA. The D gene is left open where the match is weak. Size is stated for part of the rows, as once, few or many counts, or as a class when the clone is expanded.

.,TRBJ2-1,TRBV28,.,CASSLGLLDRLKPGTYNEQFF,TGTGCCAGCAGTTTAGGTCTTCTTGACAGGCTCAAGCCCGGGACCTACAATGAGCAGTTCTTC
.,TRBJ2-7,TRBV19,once,CASNSPEHEQYF,TGTGCCAGTAATTCCCCCGAGCACGAGCAGTACTTC
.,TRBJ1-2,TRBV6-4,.,CASPIHGGDDYGYTF,TGTGCCAGCCCGATCCATGGGGGGGATGACTATGGCTACACCTTC
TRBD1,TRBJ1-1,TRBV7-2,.,CASSSTGGVTEAFF,TGTGCCAGCAGCTCGACAGGGGGCGTCACTGAAGCTTTCTTT
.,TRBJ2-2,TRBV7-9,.,CASSSQGYTGELFF,TGTGCCAGCAGCTCGCAGGGTTACACCGGGGAGCTGTTTTTT
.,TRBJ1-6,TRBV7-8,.,CASRRGGDSPLHF,TGTGCCAGCAGACGAGGGGGGGATTCACCCCTCCACTTT
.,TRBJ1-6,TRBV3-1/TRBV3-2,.,CASSQFLWDTTNSPLHF,TGTGCCAGCAGCCAATTCCTCTGGGACACTACAAATTCACCCCTCCACTTT
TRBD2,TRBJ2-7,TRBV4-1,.,CASSQEGLAGEEQYF,TGCGCCAGCAGCCAAGAAGGGCTAGCGGGGGAGGAGCAGTACTTC
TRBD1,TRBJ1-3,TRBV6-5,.,CASSSQITGVRTIYF,TGTGCCAGCAGTAGCCAAATAACAGGGGTCCGCACCATATATTTT
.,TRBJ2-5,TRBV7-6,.,CASSGSGLETQYF,TGTGCCAGCAGCGGATCAGGGCTGGAGACCCAGTACTTC
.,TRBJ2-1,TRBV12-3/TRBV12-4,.,CASTRGAHNEQFF,TGTGCCAGCACCAGGGGGGCCCACAATGAGCAGTTCTTC
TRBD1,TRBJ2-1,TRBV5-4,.,CASSLGQGAMYEQFF,TGTGCCAGCAGCTTGGGTCAGGGGGCAATGTATGAGCAGTTCTTC
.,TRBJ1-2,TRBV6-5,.,CASRQESYGYTF,TGTGCCAGTCGCCAGGAATCCTATGGCTACACCTTC
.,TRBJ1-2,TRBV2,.,CAIDRQAFGVGYTF,TGTGCCATCGACCGACAGGCCTTCGGGGTTGGCTACACCTTC
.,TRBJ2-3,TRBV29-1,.,CSVEGGTDTQYF,TGCAGCGTTGAAGGCGGCACAGATACGCAGTATTTT
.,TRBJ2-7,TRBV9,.,CASSPGNSYEQYF,TGTGCCAGCAGCCCCGGGAACTCCTACGAGCAGTACTTC
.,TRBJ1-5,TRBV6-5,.,CASSSLENQPQHF,TGTGCCAGCAGTTCCCTCGAGAATCAGCCCCAGCATTTT
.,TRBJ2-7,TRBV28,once,CASKDPTGVARSYEQYF,TGTGCCAGCAAGGATCCCACCGGAGTAGCACGCTCCTACGAGCAGTACTTC
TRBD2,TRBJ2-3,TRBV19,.,CASRTSGSTDTQYF,TGTGCCAGTAGAACTAGCGGGAGCACAGATACGCAGTATTTT
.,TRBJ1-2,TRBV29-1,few,CSVESYGYTF,TGCAGCGTTGAGAGTTACGGCTACACCTTC
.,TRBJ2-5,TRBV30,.,CAWSVAFQETQYF,TGTGCCTGGAGTGTAGCGTTCCAAGAGACCCAGTACTTC
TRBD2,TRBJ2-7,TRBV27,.,CASSPGLAGDYEQYF,TGTGCCAGCAGTCCCGGACTAGCGGGGGACTACGAGCAGTACTTC
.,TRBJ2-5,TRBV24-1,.,CATSDPTVQETQYF,TGTGCCACCAGTGATCCTACAGTACAAGAGACCCAGTACTTC
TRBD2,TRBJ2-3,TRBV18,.,CASPPASGSRGDTQYF,TGTGCCAGCCCCCCGGCTAGCGGGAGTCGAGGAGATACGCAGTATTTT
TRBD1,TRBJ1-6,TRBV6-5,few,CASSYQDRANSPLHF,TGTGCCAGCAGCTACCAGGACAGGGCTAATTCACCCCTCCACTTT